Listed here are 13 T cell receptor beta chains from one sample, sequenced in a study of blood T cell repertoires in COVID-19. The assay was immunoSEQ multiplex PCR, and TCRdb's table has in-frame clones only and misses some. The sample includes roughly 75,000 clones, 74% of them seen just once. Material: peripheral blood. These receptors all come from a human donor with acute or convalescent COVID-19. The donor label of this sample is uncertain.

The chain is built from TRBV5-1 and TRBJ1-6, with D uncertain. This CDR3 contains 15 residues. V gave up 4 bases and J gave up 6 bases, with 14 bases separating them. The germline gives CDR1 SGHRS, CDR2 YFSETQ. This chain's CDR3 is CASSEDRGPNSPLHF. Written as DNA, the CDR3 is TGCGCCAGCAGCGAGGACCGCGGGCCTAATTCACCCCTCCACTTT.

This chain uses TRBV19 with TRBJ2-1; TRBD1 matches 10 bases. The germline V gene has CDR1 LNHDA and CDR2 SQIVND (reference sequence). The V and J ends lost 10 bases and 10 bases, in that order; junction bases with no gene match: 7. The CDR3 covers 12 residues. The CDR3 DNA reads as TGTGCCACTGGACAGGGGGGTTGGGAGCAGTTCTTC. Residues: CATGQGGWEQFF.

This clone has more than one count but fewer than ten. The CDR3 region is CASSYPTGTPQETQYF. The DNA of the CDR3 is TGTGCCAGCAGTTACCCTACCGGGACACCACAAGAGACCCAGTACTTC. The chain carries TRBV6-2 or TRBV6-3 and TRBJ2-5; D may be TRBD1 (6 bases). V lost 2 bases, J lost 2 bases, and 15 bases lay in between. The CDR3 has 16 residues. CDR1 is MNHEY, CDR2 SVGEGT, per germline.

This chain joins TRBV7-2 and TRBJ2-3, with 7 bases identical to TRBD1. Germline values: CDR1 SGHTA, CDR2 FQGNSA. There are 12 residues in the CDR3. The V gene end was trimmed by 5 bases and the J gene end by 4 bases; junction bases not matched to a gene: 0. CDR3 coding DNA: TGTGCCAGCAGCCAGGGGGCAGATACGCAGTATTTT. Translation: CASSQGADTQYF.

The V and J genes are TRBV2 and TRBJ1-5; TRBD1 might be the D (6 bases). The CDR3 spans 12 residues. From germline, CDR1 is SNHLY and CDR2 FYNNEI. V lost 7 bases, J lost 6 bases, and 10 bases lay in between. The CDR3, as DNA: TGTGCCAGCACAGGGGTCGGTCAGCCCCAGCATTTT. Translated: CASTGVGQPQHF.

This rearrangement joins TRBV5-8 to TRBJ2-5, with no clear D. This CDR3 spans 13 amino acids. Trimming left V 2 bases short and J 2 bases short, with 7 bases between. Germline V CDR1 and CDR2: SGHTS, YDEGEE. The CDR3 spells CASSFQVQETQYF. CDR3 sequence (DNA): TGTGCCAGCAGCTTCCAGGTTCAAGAGACCCAGTACTTC.

This clone came up once. CDR3 residues: CASSPDSPNQPQHF. CDR3 sequence (DNA): TGTGCCAGCTCACCGGACAGCCCCAATCAGCCCCAGCATTTT. The rearrangement uses TRBV18 and TRBJ1-5; tentative D call: TRBD1 (6 bases). The germline CDR1 and CDR2 sequences are KGHSH and LQKENI. Trimming removed 3 bases at V and 3 bases at J, with 9 bases between. CDR3 length: 14 amino acids.

This chain connects TRBV20-1 to TRBJ2-7; tentatively, D is TRBD2 (5 bases). From germline, CDR1 is DFQATT and CDR2 SNEGSKA (reference sequence). Trimming shortened V by 3 bases and J by 2 bases, and 17 bases separated the two germline ends. The CDR3 is 15 residues long. The CDR3 DNA reads TGCAGTGCTAGTAGCCTTGAGGGAAGTCCCTACGAGCAGTACTTC. Its translation: CSASSLEGSPYEQYF.

CDR3 bases: TGTGCCAGCAGTTACTCGAGCGGGAGCACAGATACGCAGTATTTT. Translation: CASSYSSGSTDTQYF. This chain connects TRBV6-2 or TRBV6-3 to TRBJ2-3; weak D call: TRBD2 (6 bases). Deletions cut 0 bases from V and 0 bases from J, with 7 bases between. Germline V lookup: CDR1 MNHEY, CDR2 SVGEGT. The CDR3 length is 15 residues.

The V and J genes are TRBV24-1 and TRBJ2-3; D is unclear. V lost 5 bases, J lost 4 bases, and 15 bases lay in between. CDR1 and CDR2 (germline): KGHDR, SFDVKD. The CDR3 totals 15 residues. The CDR3 sequence is CATSAAWPEADTQYF. The CDR3 nucleotides are TGTGCCACCAGTGCGGCCTGGCCCGAGGCAGATACGCAGTATTTT.

This clone showed up just a few times. This rearrangement joins TRBV10-2 to TRBJ2-7, with 7 bases matching TRBD1. This CDR3 comprises 12 residues. In germline, CDR1 is WSHSY, CDR2 SAAADI. Unmatched junction bases numbered 1, after V lost 8 bases and J lost 0 bases. The CDR3 region is CASGTVSYEQYF. CDR3 in DNA: TGCGCCAGCGGGACAGTCTCCTACGAGCAGTACTTC.

This sequence joins TRBV5-1 and TRBJ2-3; 8 positions match TRBD2. The ends lost 0 bases at V and 4 bases at J; junction bases unmatched: 4. This CDR3 has 15 residues. In germline, CDR1 is SGHRS, CDR2 YFSETQ. The CDR3 region is CASSLAAGGPDTQYF. CDR3 coding DNA: TGCGCCAGCAGCTTGGCCGCGGGAGGCCCAGATACGCAGTATTTT.

The CDR3 region is CASSVGQGADEQFF. CDR3 in DNA: TGTGCCAGCAGCGTGGGACAGGGGGCGGATGAGCAGTTCTTC. This rearrangement joins TRBV7-6 to TRBJ2-1; 12 bases agree with TRBD1. Per the germline V gene, CDR1 is SGHVS and CDR2 is FNYEAQ. The CDR3 contains 14 residues. V shed 5 bases and J 8 bases; nucleotides not matched to a gene: 4.